The subject of this entry is one TCR beta chain. Its antigen is unidentified. V was shortened by 0 bases and J by 4 bases, with 11 bases between the two germline ends. This CDR3 comprises 15 residues. Per the germline V gene, CDR1 is SGHKS and CDR2 is YYEKEE (reference sequence). The sample is drawn from a study of vaccination effects on CD4 cells after COVID-19. Method: immunoSEQ multiplex PCR; TCRdb's copy keeps in-frame clones and lacks some. Here the sample spans tens of thousands of clones, 70% to 80% being singletons. Following 10 days of culture, CD4+ T cells were isolated. Broader study findings: Convalescent patients were scarce, and early post-infection timepoints were absent. Following vaccination, convalescents' spike-reactive clones were mostly new ones induced by the vaccine.

This TCR was recovered from a human donor who had a prior SARS-CoV-2 infection. The chain is built from TRBV5-5 and TRBJ1-3; maybe TRBD1 (5 bases). The sequenced sample was CD4+ T cells from PBMCs cultured without peptide, obtained before COVID-19 vaccination. CDR3 coding DNA: TGTGCCAGCAGCTTGGCGCCAGGGACGGGAAACACCATATATTTT. Translating gives CASSLAPGTGNTIYF.